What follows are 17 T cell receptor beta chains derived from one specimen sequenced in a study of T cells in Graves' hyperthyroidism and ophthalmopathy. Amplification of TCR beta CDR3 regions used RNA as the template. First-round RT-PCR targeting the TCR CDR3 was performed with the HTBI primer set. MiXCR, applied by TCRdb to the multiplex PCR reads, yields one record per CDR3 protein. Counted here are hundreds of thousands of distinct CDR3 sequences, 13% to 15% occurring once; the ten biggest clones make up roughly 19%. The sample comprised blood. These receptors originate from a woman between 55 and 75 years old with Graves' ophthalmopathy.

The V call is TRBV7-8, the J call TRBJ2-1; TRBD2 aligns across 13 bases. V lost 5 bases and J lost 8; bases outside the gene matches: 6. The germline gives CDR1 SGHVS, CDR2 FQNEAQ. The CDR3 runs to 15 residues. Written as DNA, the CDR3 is TGTGCCAGCAGCCGGACTAGCGGGAGCGGGTATGAGCAGTTCTTC. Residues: CASSRTSGSGYEQFF.

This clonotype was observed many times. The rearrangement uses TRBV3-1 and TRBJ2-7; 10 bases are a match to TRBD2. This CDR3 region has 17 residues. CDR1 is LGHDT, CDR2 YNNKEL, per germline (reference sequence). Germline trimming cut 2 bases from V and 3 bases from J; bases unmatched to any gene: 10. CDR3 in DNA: TGTGCCAGCAGCCAACAGAGGGCTAGCGGGAGATACTACGAGCAGTACTTC. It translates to CASSQQRASGRYYEQYF.

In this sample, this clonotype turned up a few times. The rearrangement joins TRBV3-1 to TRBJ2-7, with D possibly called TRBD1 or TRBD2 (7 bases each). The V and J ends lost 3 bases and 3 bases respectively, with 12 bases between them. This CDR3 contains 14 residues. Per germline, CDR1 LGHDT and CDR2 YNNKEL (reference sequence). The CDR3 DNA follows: TGTGCCAGCAGCCAGGGCAGGGGGGGCTACGAGCAGTACTTC. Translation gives CASSQGRGGYEQYF.

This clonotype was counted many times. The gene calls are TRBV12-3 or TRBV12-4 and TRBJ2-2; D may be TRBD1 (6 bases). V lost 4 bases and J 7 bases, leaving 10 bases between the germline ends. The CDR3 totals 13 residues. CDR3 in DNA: TGTGCCAGCAGTTCCAGGGGAAACGGGGAGCTGTTTTTT. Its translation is CASSSRGNGELFF.

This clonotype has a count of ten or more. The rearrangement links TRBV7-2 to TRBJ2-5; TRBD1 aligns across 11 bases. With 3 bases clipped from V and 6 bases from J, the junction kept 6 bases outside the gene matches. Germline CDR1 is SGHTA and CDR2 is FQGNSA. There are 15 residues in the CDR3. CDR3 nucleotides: TGTGCCAGCAGCTTCTGGACAGGGGGCAGACAGACCCAGTACTTC. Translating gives CASSFWTGGRQTQYF.

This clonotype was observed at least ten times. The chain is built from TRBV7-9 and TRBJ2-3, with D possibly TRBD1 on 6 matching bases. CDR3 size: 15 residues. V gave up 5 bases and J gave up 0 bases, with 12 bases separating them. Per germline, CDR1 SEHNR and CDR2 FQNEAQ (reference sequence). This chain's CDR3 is CASSQGGPSTDTQYF. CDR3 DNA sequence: TGTGCCAGCAGCCAAGGGGGACCCAGCACAGATACGCAGTATTTT.

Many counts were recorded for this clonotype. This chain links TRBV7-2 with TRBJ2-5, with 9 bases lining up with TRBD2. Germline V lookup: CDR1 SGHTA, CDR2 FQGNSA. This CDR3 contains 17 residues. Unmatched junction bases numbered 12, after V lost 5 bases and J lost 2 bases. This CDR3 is CASSIGPAGGPQETQYF. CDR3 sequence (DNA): TGTGCCAGCAGCATCGGTCCAGCGGGAGGTCCGCAAGAGACCCAGTACTTC.

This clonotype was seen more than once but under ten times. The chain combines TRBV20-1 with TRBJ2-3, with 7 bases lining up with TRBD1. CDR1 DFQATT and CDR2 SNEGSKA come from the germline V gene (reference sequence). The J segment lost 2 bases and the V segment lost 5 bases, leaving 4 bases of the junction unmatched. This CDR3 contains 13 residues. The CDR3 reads CSASQGVTDTQYF. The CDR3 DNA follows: TGCAGTGCTTCCCAGGGGGTCACAGATACGCAGTATTTT.

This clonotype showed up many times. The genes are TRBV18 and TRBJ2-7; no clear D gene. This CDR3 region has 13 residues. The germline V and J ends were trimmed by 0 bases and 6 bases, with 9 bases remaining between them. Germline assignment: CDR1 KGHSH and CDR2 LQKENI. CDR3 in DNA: TGTGCCAGCTCACCACCGTCCGGGCTCGAGCAGTACTTC. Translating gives CASSPPSGLEQYF.

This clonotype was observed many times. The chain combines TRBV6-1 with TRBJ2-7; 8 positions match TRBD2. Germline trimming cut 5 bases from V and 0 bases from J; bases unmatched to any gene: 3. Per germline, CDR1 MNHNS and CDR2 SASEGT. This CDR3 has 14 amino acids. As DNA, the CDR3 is TGTGCCAGCAGTCAGGGACTAGGCTCCTACGAGCAGTACTTC. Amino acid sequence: CASSQGLGSYEQYF.

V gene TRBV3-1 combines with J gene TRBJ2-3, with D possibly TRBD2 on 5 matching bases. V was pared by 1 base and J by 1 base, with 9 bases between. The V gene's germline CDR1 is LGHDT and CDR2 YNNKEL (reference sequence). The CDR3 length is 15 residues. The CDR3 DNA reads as TGTGCCAGCAGCCAAGGAGGGATGGGCACAGATACGCAGTATTTT. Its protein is CASSQGGMGTDTQYF.

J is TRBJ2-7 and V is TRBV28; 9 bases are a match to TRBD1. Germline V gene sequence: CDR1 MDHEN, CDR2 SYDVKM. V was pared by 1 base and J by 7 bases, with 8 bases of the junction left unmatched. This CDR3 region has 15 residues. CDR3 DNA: TGTGCCAGCAGTTTATCCGGCGGGACAGGGAGGGAGCAGTACTTC. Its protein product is CASSLSGGTGREQYF.

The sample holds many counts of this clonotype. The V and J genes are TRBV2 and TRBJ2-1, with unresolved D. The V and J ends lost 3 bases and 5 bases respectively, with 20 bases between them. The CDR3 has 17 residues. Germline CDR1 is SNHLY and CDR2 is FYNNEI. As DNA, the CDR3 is TGTGCCAGCAGTGATGGGATAGGAGAAGGGTTTCACAATGAGCAGTTCTTC. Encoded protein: CASSDGIGEGFHNEQFF.

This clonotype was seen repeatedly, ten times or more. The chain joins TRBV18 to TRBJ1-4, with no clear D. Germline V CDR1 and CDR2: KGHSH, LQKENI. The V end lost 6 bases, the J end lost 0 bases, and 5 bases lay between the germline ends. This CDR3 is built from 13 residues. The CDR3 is CASSFATNEKLFF. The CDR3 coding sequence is TGTGCCAGCTCGTTTGCAACTAATGAAAAACTGTTTTTT.

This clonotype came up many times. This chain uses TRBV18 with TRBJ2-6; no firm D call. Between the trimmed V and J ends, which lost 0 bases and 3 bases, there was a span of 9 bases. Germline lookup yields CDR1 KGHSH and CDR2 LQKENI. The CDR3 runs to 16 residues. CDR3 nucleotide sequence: TGTGCCAGCTCACCACCTACGGGCCTTGGGGCCAACGTCCTGACTTTC. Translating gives CASSPPTGLGANVLTF.

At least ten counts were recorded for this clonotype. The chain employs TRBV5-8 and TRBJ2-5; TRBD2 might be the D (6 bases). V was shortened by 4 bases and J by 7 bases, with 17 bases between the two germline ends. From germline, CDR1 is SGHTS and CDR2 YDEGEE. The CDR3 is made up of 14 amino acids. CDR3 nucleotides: TGTGCCAGCAGCCTAGGTGGAGCCGGGGGGACCCAGTACTTC. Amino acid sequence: CASSLGGAGGTQYF.

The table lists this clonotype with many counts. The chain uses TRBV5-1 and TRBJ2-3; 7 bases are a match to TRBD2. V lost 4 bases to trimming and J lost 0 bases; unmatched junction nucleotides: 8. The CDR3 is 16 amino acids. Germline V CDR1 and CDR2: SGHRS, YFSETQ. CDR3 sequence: CASSPRGGSSTDTQYF. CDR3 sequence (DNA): TGCGCCAGCAGCCCCCGCGGGGGATCTAGCACAGATACGCAGTATTTT.